This T cell receptor beta chain was recovered during a study of OX40 agonist ivuxolimab in advanced cancers. Overall study context: The dose-escalation group included hepatocellular carcinoma, melanoma, renal cell carcinoma and head and neck cancer.

Here immunoSEQ multiplex PCR was the method, and the copy in TCRdb shows in-frame clones only, minus some. There are some 90,000 clones in the sample; approximately 87% occur only once, and roughly 4% lies in the top ten. This clone came up a few times. The CDR3 is made up of 13 amino acids. V gave up 3 bases and J gave up 11 bases, with 16 bases separating them. CDR1 is SGHTA and CDR2 is FQGNSA in the germline V gene. The chain employs TRBV7-2 and TRBJ1-1; a possible D gene is TRBD1 (6 bases). The sequence was collected from an adult with an advanced solid tumor such as melanoma, head and neck, liver or kidney cancer. The source material was CD4+ or CD8+ T cells sorted from blood, sampled in a trial of the OX40 agonist ivuxolimab. The DNA of the CDR3 is TGTGCCAGCAGCTTCACCCAGGCAGGGGAGGCTTTCTTT. Its protein is CASSFTQAGEAFF.